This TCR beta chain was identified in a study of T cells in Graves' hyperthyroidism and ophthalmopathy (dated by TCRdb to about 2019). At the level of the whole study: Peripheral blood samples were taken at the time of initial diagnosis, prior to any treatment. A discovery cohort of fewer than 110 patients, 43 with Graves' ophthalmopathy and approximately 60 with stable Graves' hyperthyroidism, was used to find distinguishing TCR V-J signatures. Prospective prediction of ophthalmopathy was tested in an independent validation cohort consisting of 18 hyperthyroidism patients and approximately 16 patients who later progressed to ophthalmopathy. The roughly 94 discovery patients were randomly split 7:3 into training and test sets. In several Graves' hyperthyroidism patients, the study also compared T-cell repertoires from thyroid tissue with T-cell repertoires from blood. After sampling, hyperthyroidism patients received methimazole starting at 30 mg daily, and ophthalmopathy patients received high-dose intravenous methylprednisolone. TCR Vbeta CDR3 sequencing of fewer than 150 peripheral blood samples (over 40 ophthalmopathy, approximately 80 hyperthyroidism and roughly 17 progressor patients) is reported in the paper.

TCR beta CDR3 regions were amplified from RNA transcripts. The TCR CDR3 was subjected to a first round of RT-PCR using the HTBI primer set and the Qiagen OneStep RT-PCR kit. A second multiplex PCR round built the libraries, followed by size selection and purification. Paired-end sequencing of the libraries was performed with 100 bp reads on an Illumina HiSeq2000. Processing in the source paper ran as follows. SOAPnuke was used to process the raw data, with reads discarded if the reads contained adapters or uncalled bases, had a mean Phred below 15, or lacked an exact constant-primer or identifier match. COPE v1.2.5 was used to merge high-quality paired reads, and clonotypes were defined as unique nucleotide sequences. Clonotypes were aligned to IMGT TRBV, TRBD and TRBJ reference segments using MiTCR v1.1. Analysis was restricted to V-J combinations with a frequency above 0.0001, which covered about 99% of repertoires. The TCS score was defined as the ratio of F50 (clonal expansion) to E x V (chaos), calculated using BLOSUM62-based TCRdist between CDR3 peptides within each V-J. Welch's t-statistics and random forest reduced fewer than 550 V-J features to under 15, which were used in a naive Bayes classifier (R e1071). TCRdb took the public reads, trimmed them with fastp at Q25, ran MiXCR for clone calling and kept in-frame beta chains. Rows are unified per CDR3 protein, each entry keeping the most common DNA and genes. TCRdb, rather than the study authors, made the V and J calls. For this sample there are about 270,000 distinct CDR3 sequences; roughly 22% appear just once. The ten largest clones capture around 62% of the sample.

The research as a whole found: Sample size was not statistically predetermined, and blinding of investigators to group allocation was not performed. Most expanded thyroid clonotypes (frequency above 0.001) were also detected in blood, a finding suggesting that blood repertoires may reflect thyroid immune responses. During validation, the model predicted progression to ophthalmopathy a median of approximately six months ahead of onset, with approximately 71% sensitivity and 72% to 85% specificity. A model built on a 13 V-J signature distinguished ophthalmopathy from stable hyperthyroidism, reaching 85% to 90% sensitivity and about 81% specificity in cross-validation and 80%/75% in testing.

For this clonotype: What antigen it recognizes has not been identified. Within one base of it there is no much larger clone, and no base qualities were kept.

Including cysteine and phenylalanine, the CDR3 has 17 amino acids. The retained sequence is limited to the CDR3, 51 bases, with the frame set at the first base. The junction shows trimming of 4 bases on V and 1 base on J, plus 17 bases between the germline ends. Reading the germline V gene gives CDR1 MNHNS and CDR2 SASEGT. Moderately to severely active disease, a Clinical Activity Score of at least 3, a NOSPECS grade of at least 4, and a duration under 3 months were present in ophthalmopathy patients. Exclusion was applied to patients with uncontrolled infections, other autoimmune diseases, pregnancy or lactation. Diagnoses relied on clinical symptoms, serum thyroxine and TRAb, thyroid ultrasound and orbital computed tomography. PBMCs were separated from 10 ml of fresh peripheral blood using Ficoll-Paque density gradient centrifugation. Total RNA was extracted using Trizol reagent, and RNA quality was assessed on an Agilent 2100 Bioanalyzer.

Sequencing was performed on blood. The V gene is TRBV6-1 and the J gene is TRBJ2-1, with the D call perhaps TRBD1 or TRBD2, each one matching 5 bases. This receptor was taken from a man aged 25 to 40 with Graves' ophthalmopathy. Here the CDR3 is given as CASSGRLRGGSYNEQFF. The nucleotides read TGTGCCAGCAGTGGGAGGCTGAGGGGTGGGTCCTACAATGAGCAGTTCTTC.